A single sample is the source of the 20 T cell receptor beta chains below, sequenced in a study of blood T cell repertoires in COVID-19. Only in-frame clones appear in the TCRdb table, and some are missing; sequencing was by immunoSEQ multiplex PCR. The data show 25,000 to 30,000 clones, 90% seen once. Sequences were obtained from peripheral blood. These receptors all stem from a woman aged 55-69 years with active COVID-19.

This chain connects TRBV27 to TRBJ1-5, with a possible D match to TRBD1 (6 bases). Germline CDR1 reads MNHEY; CDR2 reads SMNVEV (reference sequence). The CDR3 runs 15 residues. V was trimmed by 5 bases and J by 1 base, leaving 12 bases between them. The CDR3 protein is CASSQDRLSNQPQHF. DNA for the CDR3: TGTGCCAGCAGTCAAGACAGGCTAAGCAATCAGCCCCAGCATTTT.

The rearrangement uses TRBV20-1 and TRBJ1-5; no clear D. The germline V gene has CDR1 DFQATT and CDR2 SNEGSKA (reference sequence). The CDR3 length is 14 residues. V lost 3 bases, J lost 4 bases, and 13 bases lay in between. DNA for the CDR3: TGCAGTGCTAGTGCACGGGTTCTGAATCAGCCCCAGCATTTT. It codes for CSASARVLNQPQHF.

The rearrangement joins TRBV18 to TRBJ2-7; tentatively, D is TRBD1 (6 bases). Germline V gene data show CDR1 as KGHSH and CDR2 as LQKENI. The CDR3 extends over 14 amino acids. Trimming took 4 bases from V and 0 from J, leaving 10 bases between them. This CDR3 reads CASSLRDISYEQYF. The CDR3 DNA follows: TGTGCCAGCTCACTCCGGGACATCTCCTACGAGCAGTACTTC.

The chain couples TRBV4-1 to TRBJ1-5; the D gene is possibly TRBD1 (5 bases). The CDR3 consists of 15 residues. With 0 bases removed from V and 7 bases from J, the gap between germline ends came to 13 bases. The V gene's germline CDR1 is MGHRA and CDR2 YSYEKL. This chain's CDR3 is CASSQDSGGAQPQHF. The CDR3, as DNA: TGCGCCAGCAGCCAAGATAGTGGAGGGGCACAGCCCCAGCATTTT.

V and J are TRBV12-3 or TRBV12-4 and TRBJ2-1; 9 bases are shared with TRBD2. The CDR3 has 12 amino acids. J was trimmed by 9 bases and V by 5 bases; bases with no gene match: 2. The CDR3 bases are TGTGCCAGCAGTCCGGGACTAGCTGAGCAGTTCTTC. Protein: CASSPGLAEQFF.

The chain combines TRBV28 with TRBJ2-7, with 9 bases matching TRBD2. Trimming took 4 bases from V and 4 from J; bases not matched to a gene: 5. The CDR3 length is 14 residues. CDR1 and CDR2 (germline): MDHEN, SYDVKM. The CDR3 DNA reads TGTGCCAGCAGTTGGCGGGAGGGAGGATACGAGCAGTACTTC. It encodes CASSWREGGYEQYF.

This clone has a single count. The chain is built from TRBV27 and TRBJ1-1; 7 nucleotides align to TRBD1. V was pared by 9 bases and J by 7 bases, with 2 bases of the junction left unmatched. Germline loops: CDR1 MNHEY, CDR2 SMNVEV (reference sequence). This CDR3 region has 10 residues. This chain's CDR3 is CARGQFEAFF. In DNA, the CDR3 is TGTGCCAGGGGACAGTTTGAAGCTTTCTTT.

V is TRBV6-5 and J is TRBJ1-5; D is perhaps TRBD1 (5 bases). The V and J ends lost 8 bases and 7 bases respectively, with 9 bases between them. In germline, CDR1 is MNHEY, CDR2 SVGAGI. The CDR3 covers 11 residues. The CDR3, as DNA: TGTGCCAGCGGTAGGGGACAGCCCCAGCATTTT. It yields the protein CASGRGQPQHF.

The chain recombines TRBV7-2 with TRBJ2-1; 10 bases line up with TRBD2. This CDR3 is 15 amino acids long. Trimming cost V 1 base and J 5 bases; bases outside gene matches: 2. Germline lookup yields CDR1 SGHTA and CDR2 FQGNSA. For the CDR3, the DNA is TGTGCCAGCAGCTTAGGAGGACTAGCGGACAATGAGCAGTTCTTC. It codes for CASSLGGLADNEQFF.

A note on this clone: One junction end disagrees with the germline gene, perhaps due to a read error. The J gene is TRBJ2-1, the V gene TRBV6-6; 10 nucleotides match TRBD2. Per the germline V gene, CDR1 is MNHNY and CDR2 is SVGAGI (reference sequence). The CDR3 has 15 residues. The CDR3 DNA is TGTGCCAGCAGACTAGCGGGGAGCTCCTACAATGGGCAGTTCTTC. Amino acid sequence: CASRLAGSSYNGQFF.

This rearrangement joins TRBV3-1 (or the pseudogene TRBV3-2) to TRBJ2-2, with TRBD2 identical over 10 bases. CDR3 length: 16 residues. Trimming at V came to 5 bases and at J to 5 bases, leaving 8 bases not matched to a gene. CDR1 LGHDT and CDR2 YNNKEL come from the germline V gene (reference sequence). The CDR3 here is CASSTLAGAGTGELFF. Here the CDR3 DNA reads TGTGCCAGCAGCACTCTAGCGGGAGCCGGAACCGGGGAGCTGTTTTTT.

This clone was detected once. V gene TRBV3-1 (or the pseudogene TRBV3-2) combines with J gene TRBJ2-7; a weak D match, TRBD2 (5 bases). Germline V gene lookup returns CDR1 LGHDT and CDR2 YNNKEL (reference sequence). The CDR3 consists of 13 residues. The V and J ends lost 1 base and 6 bases respectively, with 10 bases between them. Written as DNA, the CDR3 is TGTGCCAGCAGCCAAGTATCGGGGTCCGAGCAGTACTTC. It is translated as CASSQVSGSEQYF.

This clone was found once. The chain recombines TRBV28 with TRBJ2-6, with D possibly TRBD2 on 7 matching bases. Deletions cut 3 bases from V and 2 bases from J, with 20 bases between. The CDR3 has 19 residues. The germline CDR1 and CDR2 sequences are MDHEN and SYDVKM. CDR3: CASSLLFSRRGPGANVLTF. In nucleotides, the CDR3 is TGTGCCAGCAGTTTGCTTTTCTCTAGGCGGGGGCCTGGGGCCAACGTCCTGACTTTC.

This clone was found a few times. The rearrangement joins TRBV19 to TRBJ1-5; tentative D call: TRBD1 (6 bases). The germline CDR1 and CDR2 sequences are LNHDA and SQIVND (reference sequence). Deletions cut 4 bases from V and 6 bases from J, with 13 bases between. This CDR3 is built from 14 residues. CDR3 nucleotides: TGTGCCAGTAGTACCGGGACATGGGGTCAGCCCCAGCATTTT. Translating gives CASSTGTWGQPQHF. Full variable domain (outside the CDR3, taken from reference TRBV19 and TRBJ1-5): DGGITQSPKYLFRKEGQNVTLSCEQNLNHDAMYWYRQDPGQGLRLIYYSQIVNDFQKGDIAEGYSVSREKKESFPLTVTSAQKNPTAFYLCASSTGTWGQPQHFGDGTRLSIL.

The rearrangement uses TRBV4-1 and TRBJ2-3, with 7 positions matching TRBD2. The CDR3 covers 15 residues. Germline CDR1 and CDR2: MGHRA and YSYEKL. The J segment lost 6 bases and the V segment lost 5 bases, leaving 11 bases of the junction unmatched. The CDR3: CASSAPASGADTQYF. The CDR3 bases are TGCGCCAGCAGCGCCCCAGCGAGCGGGGCGGATACGCAGTATTTT.

This clone was recorded once. The chain couples TRBV4-3 to TRBJ2-2, with D possibly being TRBD2 (7 bases). Trimming cost V 0 bases and J 0 bases, with 17 bases left between them. From germline, CDR1 is LGHNA and CDR2 YSLEER. The CDR3 spans 19 residues. For the CDR3, the DNA is TGCGCCAGCAGCCAAGAGGCCGAGGGGGGGCTACCGAACACCGGGGAGCTGTTTTTT. Amino acid sequence: CASSQEAEGGLPNTGELFF.

V is TRBV27 and J is TRBJ1-1, with TRBD1 matching over 8 bases. The CDR3 covers 15 residues. Per the germline V gene, CDR1 is MNHEY and CDR2 is SMNVEV (reference sequence). Unmatched junction bases numbered 5, after V lost 0 bases and J lost 5 bases. CDR3 sequence (DNA): TGTGCCAGCAGTTTATCGGGCAGGGGGCATACTGAAGCTTTCTTT. Its translation: CASSLSGRGHTEAFF.

CDR3 loop: CASSSRRGQGRVTDTQYF. CDR3 coding DNA: TGTGCCAGCAGCTCACGCAGGGGGCAGGGCAGGGTCACAGATACGCAGTATTTT. The gene calls are TRBV7-6 and TRBJ2-3; 8 bases are shared with TRBD1. CDR1 is SGHVS, CDR2 FNYEAQ, per germline. J lost 2 bases, V lost 4 bases, and 14 bases had no gene match. This CDR3 region has 18 residues.

V gene TRBV6-5 combines with J gene TRBJ1-2; D uncertain. V dropped 5 bases and J dropped 7 bases, with 14 bases sitting between them. The CDR3 consists of 13 residues. The germline CDR1 and CDR2 sequences are MNHEY and SVGAGI. Written as DNA, the CDR3 is TGTGCCAGCAGTCCCCCGGTCCCGGGTGGCTACACCTTC. It codes for CASSPPVPGGYTF.

V is TRBV11-2 and J is TRBJ2-5; 15 bases match TRBD2. Germline CDR1 reads SGHAT; CDR2 reads FQNNGV. Trimming cost V 5 bases and J 5 bases; bases outside gene matches: 6. This CDR3 has 16 residues. Here the CDR3 DNA reads TGTGCCAGCAGCGCCTGGACTAGCGGGAGGGGTGAGACCCAGTACTTC. It translates to CASSAWTSGRGETQYF.